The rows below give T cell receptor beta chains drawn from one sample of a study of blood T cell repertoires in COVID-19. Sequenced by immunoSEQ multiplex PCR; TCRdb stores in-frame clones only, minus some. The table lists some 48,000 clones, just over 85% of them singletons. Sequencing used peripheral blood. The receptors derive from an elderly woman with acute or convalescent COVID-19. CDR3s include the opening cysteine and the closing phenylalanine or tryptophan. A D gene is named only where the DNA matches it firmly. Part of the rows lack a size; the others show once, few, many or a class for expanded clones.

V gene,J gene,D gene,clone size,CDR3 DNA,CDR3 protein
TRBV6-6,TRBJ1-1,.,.,TGTGCCAGCAGTTCCAGGGGCCAAAACACTGAAGCTTTCTTT,CASSSRGQNTEAFF
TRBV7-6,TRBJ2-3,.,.,TGTGCCAGCAGCCGACGACCGGGACTTTCTAGCACAGATACGCAGTATTTT,CASSRRPGLSSTDTQYF
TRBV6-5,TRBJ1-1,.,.,TGTGCCAGCAGCACAGGGCCGAACACTGAAGCTTTCTTT,CASSTGPNTEAFF
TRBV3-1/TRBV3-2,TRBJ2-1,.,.,TGTGCCAGCAGCCATCCAGGGGAGAGAAGTGAGCAGTTCTTC,CASSHPGERSEQFF
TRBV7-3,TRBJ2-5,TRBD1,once,TGTGCCAGCAGCCGGGACAGCAAAGAGACCCAGTACTTC,CASSRDSKETQYF
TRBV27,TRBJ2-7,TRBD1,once,TGTGCCAGCGGAACAGGGGGCGGTTTCTCCTACGAGCAGTACTTC,CASGTGGGFSYEQYF
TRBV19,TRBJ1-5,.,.,TGTGCCAGTAGCCCTCGACTGGACACCGGAAGCAATCAGCCCCAGCATTTT,CASSPRLDTGSNQPQHF
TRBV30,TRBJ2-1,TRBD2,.,TGTGCCTGGAGTGCCACCGGGACTAGCAATGAGCAGTTCTTC,CAWSATGTSNEQFF
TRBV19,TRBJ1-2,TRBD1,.,TGTGCCAGTAGCCCGGACAGGGGGCAGGATGGCTACACCTTC,CASSPDRGQDGYTF
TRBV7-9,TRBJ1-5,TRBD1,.,TGTGCCAGCAGCAAGGACAGGGCTGACAATCAGCCCCAGCATTTT,CASSKDRADNQPQHF
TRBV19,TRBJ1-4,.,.,TGTGCCAGTGGTGGCCAGGGCCTTAATGAAAAACTGTTTTTT,CASGGQGLNEKLFF
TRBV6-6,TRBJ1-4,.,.,TGTGCCAGCGGAGGGCAAAAACTGTTTTTT,CASGGQKLFF
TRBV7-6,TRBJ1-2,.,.,TGTGCCAGCACCGCCCTCGGGGGTGGCTACACCTTC,CASTALGGGYTF
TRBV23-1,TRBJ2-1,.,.,TGCGCCAGCAGTCACCGGAGGGGGACAGAACCTTACAATGAGCAGTTCTTC,CASSHRRGTEPYNEQFF
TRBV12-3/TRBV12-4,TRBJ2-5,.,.,TGTGCCAGCAGTTTACCTTTTCAAGAGACCCAGTACTTC,CASSLPFQETQYF
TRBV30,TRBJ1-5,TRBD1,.,TGTGCCTGGAGTGGGGGACAGGGCCGGCTTAGCAATCAGCCCCAGCATTTT,CAWSGGQGRLSNQPQHF
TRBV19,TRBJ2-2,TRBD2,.,TGTGCCAGCATCCCGGGACTAGCGGGGGGCCTAAACACCGGGGAGCTGTTTTTT,CASIPGLAGGLNTGELFF
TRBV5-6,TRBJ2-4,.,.,TGTGCCAGCAGCCCAGGGGGGCCTAAAAACATTCAGTACTTC,CASSPGGPKNIQYF
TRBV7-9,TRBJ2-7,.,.,TGTGCCAGCAGCTTAATGGGGCAGGCGTCCAACGAGCAGTACTTC,CASSLMGQASNEQYF
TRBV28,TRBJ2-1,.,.,TGTGCCAGCAGCCACAGGGCTATCTCCTACAATGAGCAGTTCTTC,CASSHRAISYNEQFF
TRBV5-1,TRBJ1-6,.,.,TGCGCCAGCAGCTTTGACAGGTCTTATAATTCACCCCTCCACTTT,CASSFDRSYNSPLHF
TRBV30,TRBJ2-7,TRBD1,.,TGTGCCTGGAGCGGGACAGGGGACGGAGAGCAGTACTTC,CAWSGTGDGEQYF
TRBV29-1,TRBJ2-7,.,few,TGCAGCGTTGAAGATAGGTTTAAGACGGGACACAACTACGAGCAGTACTTC,CSVEDRFKTGHNYEQYF